The rows below give T cell receptor beta chains drawn from one sample of a study of blood T cell repertoires in COVID-19. Measured with immunoSEQ multiplex PCR; TCRdb has only the in-frame clones, and not every one. The sample lists some 120,000 clones; 90% were seen once. Sequenced: peripheral blood. These receptors originate from a man in his forties or fifties with active COVID-19. Both conserved end residues are part of each CDR3. A D gene is named only where the DNA matches it firmly. The size field is filled for only some rows; it gives once, few, many or a size class.

J gene,clone size,D gene,V gene,CDR3 DNA,CDR3 protein
TRBJ1-4,.,.,TRBV4-1,TGCGCCAGCAGCTCGGGAGGAGTGTTTGGAGAAAAACTGTTTTTT,CASSSGGVFGEKLFF
TRBJ2-1,.,.,TRBV27,.,CASSSSRSSYNEQFF
TRBJ2-3,.,.,TRBV5-4,TGTGCCAGCAGCTTAACAGGTCGCACAGATACGCAGTATTTT,CASSLTGRTDTQYF
TRBJ2-3,.,TRBD2,TRBV5-4,TGTGCCAGCAGCTTGACTAGCGGGAGCACAGATACGCAGTATTTT,CASSLTSGSTDTQYF
TRBJ2-7,.,TRBD2,TRBV2,TGTGCCAGCCTTAACGGGCTAGCGGGGGGCAGGCGCTACGAGCAGTACTTC,CASLNGLAGGRRYEQYF
TRBJ2-1,.,.,TRBV10-1,TGCGCCAGCAGTACCAGGAGGGGGGAGGGTGAGCAGTTCTTC,CASSTRRGEGEQFF
TRBJ2-3,.,.,TRBV9,TGTGCCAGCAACATCCAGGGGAGCACAGATACGCAGTATTTT,CASNIQGSTDTQYF
TRBJ1-5,few,.,TRBV15,TGTGCCACCAGCAGCCGGACTCAGATAGATCAGCCCCAGCATTTT,CATSSRTQIDQPQHF
TRBJ1-3,.,.,TRBV6-1,TGTGCCAGCAGTGAACTAGGGGGACCTGGAAACACCATATATTTT,CASSELGGPGNTIYF
TRBJ2-2,.,TRBD2,TRBV5-1,TGCGCCAGCAGCTCGGATAGCGGGGGGAACACCGGGGAGCTGTTTTTT,CASSSDSGGNTGELFF
TRBJ1-5,.,TRBD1,TRBV24-1,TGTGCCACCAGTGATGGACAGGTAGGTCAGCCCCAGCATTTT,CATSDGQVGQPQHF
TRBJ1-3,.,.,TRBV6-6,TGTGCCAGCAGTTACTTTACCCAGGGAGGAAACACCATATATTTT,CASSYFTQGGNTIYF
TRBJ1-2,.,.,TRBV6-5,TGTGCCAGCAAAGAGGCGAACTATGGCTACACCTTC,CASKEANYGYTF
TRBJ1-6,once,.,TRBV28,TGTGCCAGCACTCAAGCAGGGACTCTCGTCCACTTT,CASTQAGTLVHF
TRBJ2-3,.,.,TRBV29-1,TGCAGCGTTGGGTCAGGGTCTAGCACAGATACGCAGTATTTT,CSVGSGSSTDTQYF
TRBJ2-3,.,TRBD2,TRBV24-1,TGTGCCACCAGTGATCACCCCAAGACTAGCTTCCTCACAGATACGCAGTATTTT,CATSDHPKTSFLTDTQYF
TRBJ2-2,.,TRBD1,TRBV7-7,TGTGCCAGCAGCTTGACAGGGAGCACCGGGGAGCTGTTTTTT,CASSLTGSTGELFF
TRBJ1-4,.,.,TRBV6-6,TGTGCCATCCTATCGGGTACCCGGGGTGAAAAACTGTTTTTT,CAILSGTRGEKLFF
TRBJ2-1,.,TRBD1,TRBV19,TGTGCCAGTAGTTCGAAGACTACAGGGGGCCATGAGCAGTTCTTC,CASSSKTTGGHEQFF
TRBJ2-1,few,TRBD1,TRBV5-4,TGTGCCAGCAGCTTTCTATTTAAGGGGGACAGACGGGACAATGAGCAGTTCTTC,CASSFLFKGDRRDNEQFF
TRBJ2-2,.,TRBD2,TRBV10-1,TGCGCCAGCAGTGAGTCCGGGGGGATGGGCACCGGGGAGCTGTTTTTT,CASSESGGMGTGELFF
TRBJ1-5,.,.,TRBV19,TGTGCCAGTAGTAGAGAGCAGGGAAATTCGCGACAGCCCCAGCATTTT,CASSREQGNSRQPQHF
TRBJ2-7,.,TRBD2,TRBV20-1,TGCAGTGCTAGTTCCTTAATATTGGGCGGGGGAACCTACGAGCAGTACTTC,CSASSLILGGGTYEQYF
TRBJ1-2,once,TRBD1,TRBV5-8,TGTGCCAGCAGCTTGACAGGGGTGGTTTATGGCTACACCTTC,CASSLTGVVYGYTF
TRBJ2-2,.,TRBD1,TRBV7-6,TGTGCCAGCAGCCCAATACAGGGGGTTAGCAACACCGGGGAGCTGTTTTTT,CASSPIQGVSNTGELFF
TRBJ2-1,.,.,TRBV20-1,TGCAGTGCTAGTTTTGTGTCGGGAACGAGGAATGAGCAGTTCTTC,CSASFVSGTRNEQFF
TRBJ1-1,once,.,TRBV5-1,TGCGCCAGTAGGATACAGGATCTGAACACTGAAGCTTTCTTT,CASRIQDLNTEAFF
TRBJ1-5,few,.,TRBV21-1,TGTGCCAGCAGAGTTTCCGACAGGGGGCTCGATCAGCCCCAGCATTTT,CASRVSDRGLDQPQHF
TRBJ2-5,.,.,TRBV19,TGTGCCAGTAGCGTTGCAGGGGTGAAGGAAGAGACCCAGTACTTC,CASSVAGVKEETQYF
TRBJ2-1,.,.,TRBV3-1/TRBV3-2,TGTGCCAGCAGCCGGGCACTCATCGGGGGTGAGCAGTTCTTC,CASSRALIGGEQFF
TRBJ2-2,.,.,TRBV4-1,TGCGCCAGCAGCCACATCCTAGCGACCGCGAACACCGGGGAGCTGTTTTTT,CASSHILATANTGELFF
TRBJ1-6,once,TRBD1,TRBV7-8,TGTGCCAGCAGCTTAGGCGGGACAGGTAGCTCCTATAATTCACCCCTCCACTTT,CASSLGGTGSSYNSPLHF
TRBJ2-1,.,TRBD2,TRBV4-1,TGCGCCAGCAGCCTCGGGGGGGCCGGGTTAAAGGATGAGCAGTTCTTC,CASSLGGAGLKDEQFF
TRBJ2-3,.,TRBD2,TRBV9,TGTGCCAGCAGCGTAGCGGGGGGGCGTTCAGATACGCAGTATTTT,CASSVAGGRSDTQYF
TRBJ2-2,.,.,TRBV5-1,TGCGCCAGCAGCTTAAGGCCGGGGAACACCGGGGAGCTGTTTTTT,CASSLRPGNTGELFF
TRBJ1-2,.,.,TRBV19,TGTGCCAGTAACGTGGACAATAGTAATGGCTACACCTTC,CASNVDNSNGYTF
TRBJ1-5,.,.,TRBV2,TGTGCCAGCAGCCCCCGGGACTTATCCAATCAGCCCCAGCATTTT,CASSPRDLSNQPQHF
TRBJ2-5,.,.,TRBV7-8,TGTGCCAGCAGCCCGCCTAGCCCTTTAACTACGGAGACCCAGTACTTC,CASSPPSPLTTETQYF
TRBJ2-1,.,TRBD1,TRBV18,TGTGCCAGCTCACCCCCAGGGGGCTCCTACAATGAGCAGTTCTTC,CASSPPGGSYNEQFF
TRBJ1-3,.,TRBD1,TRBV5-5,TGTGCCAGCAGACAGGGGAGTGGAAACACCATATATTTT,CASRQGSGNTIYF
TRBJ1-1,.,.,TRBV11-2,TGTGCCAGCAGCTTGAGGGAGTGGGCTGAAGCTTTCTTT,CASSLREWAEAFF
TRBJ1-1,.,TRBD1,TRBV19,TGTGCCAGTACCCCGGGACAGGGGAACACTGAAGCTTTCTTT,CASTPGQGNTEAFF
TRBJ2-4,.,TRBD2,TRBV19,TGTGCCAGTAGTAGAGGACTAGCGGGATTAAACATTCAGTACTTC,CASSRGLAGLNIQYF